The table lists the clone carrying this T cell receptor beta chain with a few counts. One entry per CDR3 protein, called by TCRdb with MiXCR from the reads. In the table there are under 600,000 distinct CDR3 sequences, 16% of which are singletons. The V segment lost 6 bases and the J segment 2 bases; nucleotides outside the gene matches: 14. Germline V gene lookup returns CDR1 SQVTM and CDR2 ANQGSEA. The CDR3 contains 18 residues. The data were obtained in a study of T cell repertoires in cytomegalovirus infection. The receptor's source is a human donor in good health (CMV status not recorded). Some clones in this sample may be carry-over from other donors' samples. This rearrangement joins TRBV29-1 to TRBJ2-5; 14 bases map to TRBD2. Material for sequencing was CD8+ T cells from PBMCs. In DNA form, the CDR3 reads TGCAGCGTGCCCGGGACTAGCGGGAGTTTGGGGTTTCAAGAGACCCAGTACTTC. Residues: CSVPGTSGSLGFQETQYF.